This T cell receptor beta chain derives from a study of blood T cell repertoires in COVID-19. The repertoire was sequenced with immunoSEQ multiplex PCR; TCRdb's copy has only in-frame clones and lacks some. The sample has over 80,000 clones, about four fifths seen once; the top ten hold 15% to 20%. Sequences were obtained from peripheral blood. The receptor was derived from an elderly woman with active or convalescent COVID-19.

DNA for the CDR3: TGTGCCAGCACCCGAGGGGGCGCCGTCTATGGCTACACCTTC. It specifies CASTRGGAVYGYTF. V and J are TRBV3-1 (or the pseudogene TRBV3-2) and TRBJ1-2; 7 bases map to TRBD1. The CDR3 sequence is 14 residues long. Germline trimming cut 7 bases from V and 4 bases from J; bases unmatched to any gene: 9. Germline CDR1 and CDR2: LGHDT and YNNKEL (reference sequence).